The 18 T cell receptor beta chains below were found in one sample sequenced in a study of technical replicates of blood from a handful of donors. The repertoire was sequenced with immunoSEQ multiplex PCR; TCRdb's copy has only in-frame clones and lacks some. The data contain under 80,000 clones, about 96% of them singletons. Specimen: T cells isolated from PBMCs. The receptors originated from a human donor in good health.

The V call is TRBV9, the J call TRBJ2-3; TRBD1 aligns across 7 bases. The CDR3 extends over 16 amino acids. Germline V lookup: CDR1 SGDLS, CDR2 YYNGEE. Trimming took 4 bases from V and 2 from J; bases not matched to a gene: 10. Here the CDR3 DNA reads TGTGCCAGCAGCTTTAAAGCAGGGGGAGACACAGATACGCAGTATTTT. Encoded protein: CASSFKAGGDTDTQYF.

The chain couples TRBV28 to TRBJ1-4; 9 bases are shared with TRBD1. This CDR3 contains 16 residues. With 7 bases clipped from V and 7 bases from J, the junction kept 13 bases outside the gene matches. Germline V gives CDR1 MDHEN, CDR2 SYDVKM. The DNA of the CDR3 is TGTGCCAGCACCAAACAAGCCCCGGGACAGGGTGAAAAACTGTTTTTT. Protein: CASTKQAPGQGEKLFF.

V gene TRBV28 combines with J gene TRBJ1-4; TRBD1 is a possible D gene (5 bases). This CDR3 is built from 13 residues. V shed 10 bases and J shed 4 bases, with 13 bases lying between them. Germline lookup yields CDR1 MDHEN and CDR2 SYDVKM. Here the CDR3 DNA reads TGTGCCACCTGGGGCGGGGTTAATGAAAAACTGTTTTTT. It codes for CATWGGVNEKLFF.

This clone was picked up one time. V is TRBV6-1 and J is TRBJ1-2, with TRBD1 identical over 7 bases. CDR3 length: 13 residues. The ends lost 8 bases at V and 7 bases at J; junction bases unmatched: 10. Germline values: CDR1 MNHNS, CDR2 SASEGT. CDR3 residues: CASGVRGAGGYTF. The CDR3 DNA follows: TGTGCCAGCGGGGTCAGGGGGGCGGGTGGCTACACCTTC.

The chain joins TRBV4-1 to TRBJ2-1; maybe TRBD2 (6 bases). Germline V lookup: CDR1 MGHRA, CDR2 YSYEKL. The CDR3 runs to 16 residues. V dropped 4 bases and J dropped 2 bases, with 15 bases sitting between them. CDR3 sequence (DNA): TGCGCCAGCAGCCCCATCGGGACTTCCACCTACAATGAGCAGTTCTTC. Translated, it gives CASSPIGTSTYNEQFF.

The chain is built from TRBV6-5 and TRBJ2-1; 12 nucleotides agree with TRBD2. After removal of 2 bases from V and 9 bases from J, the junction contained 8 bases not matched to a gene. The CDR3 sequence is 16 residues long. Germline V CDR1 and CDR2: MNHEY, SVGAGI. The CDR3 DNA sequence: TGTGCCAGCAGTTACCTAGCGGGAGGGGCTGTGGGTGAGCAGTTCTTC. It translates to CASSYLAGGAVGEQFF.

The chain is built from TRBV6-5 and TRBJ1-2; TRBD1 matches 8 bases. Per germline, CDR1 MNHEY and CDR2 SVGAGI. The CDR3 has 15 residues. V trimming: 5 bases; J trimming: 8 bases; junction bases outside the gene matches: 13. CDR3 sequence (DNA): TGTGCCAGCAGTCTTGACAGGGGAAAGGCGGGGGGCTACACCTTC. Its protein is CASSLDRGKAGGYTF.

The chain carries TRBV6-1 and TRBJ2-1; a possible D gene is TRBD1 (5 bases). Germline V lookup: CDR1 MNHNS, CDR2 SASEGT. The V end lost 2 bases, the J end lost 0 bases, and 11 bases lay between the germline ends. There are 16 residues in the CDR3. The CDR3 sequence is CASSEYQGASYNEQFF. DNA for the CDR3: TGTGCCAGCAGTGAATACCAGGGCGCCTCCTACAATGAGCAGTTCTTC.

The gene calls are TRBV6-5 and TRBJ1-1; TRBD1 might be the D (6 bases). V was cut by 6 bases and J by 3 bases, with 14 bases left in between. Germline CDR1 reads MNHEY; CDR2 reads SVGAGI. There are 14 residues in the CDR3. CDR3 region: CASRGMGAYTEAFF. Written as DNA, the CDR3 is TGTGCCAGCAGGGGTATGGGGGCTTACACTGAAGCTTTCTTT.

Here the CDR3 reads CASSQSETQYF. The CDR3, as DNA: TGTGCCAGCAGCCAATCAGAGACCCAGTACTTC. The V call is TRBV7-9, the J call TRBJ2-5; D is uncertain. The V gene's germline CDR1 is SEHNR and CDR2 FQNEAQ (reference sequence). The germline V and J ends were trimmed by 5 bases and 4 bases, with 5 bases remaining between them. This CDR3 is built from 11 residues. The full variable domain, completed using reference TRBV7-9 and TRBJ2-5, is DTGVSQNPRHKITKRGQNVTFRCDPISEHNRLYWYRQTLGQGPEFLTYFQNEAQLEKSRLLSDRFSAERPKGSFSTLEIQRTEQGDSAMYLCASSQSETQYFGPGTRLLVL.

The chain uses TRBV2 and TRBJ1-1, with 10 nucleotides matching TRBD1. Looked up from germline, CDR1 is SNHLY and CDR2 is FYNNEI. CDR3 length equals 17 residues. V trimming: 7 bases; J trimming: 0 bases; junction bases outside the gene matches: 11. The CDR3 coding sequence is TGTGCCAGCACTGGGACAGGGGCGCCCGCAATGAACACTGAAGCTTTCTTT. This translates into CASTGTGAPAMNTEAFF. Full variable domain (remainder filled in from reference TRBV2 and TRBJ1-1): EPEVTQTPSHQVTQMGQEVILRCVPISNHLYFYWYRQILGQKVEFLVSFYNNEISEKSEIFDDQFSVERPDGSNFTLKIRSTKLEDSAMYFCASTGTGAPAMNTEAFFGQGTRLTVV.

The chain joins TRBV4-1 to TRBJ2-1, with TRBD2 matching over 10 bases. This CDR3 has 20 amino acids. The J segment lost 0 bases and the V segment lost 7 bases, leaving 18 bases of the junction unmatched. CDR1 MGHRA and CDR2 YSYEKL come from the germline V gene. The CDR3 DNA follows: TGCGCCAGCACGGATAAAGCGGGAGGGAGAGTCTCTAGCTCCTACAATGAGCAGTTCTTC. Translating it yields CASTDKAGGRVSSSYNEQFF.

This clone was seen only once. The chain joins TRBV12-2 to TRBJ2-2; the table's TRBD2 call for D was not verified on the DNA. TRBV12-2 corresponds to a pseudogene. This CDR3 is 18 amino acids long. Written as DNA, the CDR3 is TGTGCAAGTCGCTTAAAGCTAGCGGCACCCCGAGGCACCGGGGAGCTGTTTTTT. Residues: CASRLKLAAPRGTGELFF.

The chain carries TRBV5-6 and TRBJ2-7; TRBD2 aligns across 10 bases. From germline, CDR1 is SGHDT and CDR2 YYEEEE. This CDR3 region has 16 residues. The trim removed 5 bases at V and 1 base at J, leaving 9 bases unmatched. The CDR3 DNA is TGTGCCAGCAGAATCCTAGCGGGAGCGGGGTCCTACGAGCAGTACTTC. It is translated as CASRILAGAGSYEQYF.

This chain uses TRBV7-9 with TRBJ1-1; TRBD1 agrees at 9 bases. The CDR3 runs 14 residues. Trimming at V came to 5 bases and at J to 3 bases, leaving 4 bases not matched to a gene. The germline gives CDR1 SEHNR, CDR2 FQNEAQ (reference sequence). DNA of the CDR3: TGTGCCAGCAGCATCGGACAGGGGTACACTGAAGCTTTCTTT. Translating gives CASSIGQGYTEAFF.

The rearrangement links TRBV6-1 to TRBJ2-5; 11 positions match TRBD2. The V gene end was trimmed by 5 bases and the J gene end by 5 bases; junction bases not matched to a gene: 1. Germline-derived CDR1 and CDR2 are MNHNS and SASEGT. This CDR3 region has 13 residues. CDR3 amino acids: CASSRTSGETQYF. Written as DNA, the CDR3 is TGTGCCAGCAGTAGGACTAGCGGGGAGACCCAGTACTTC.

CDR3 coding DNA: TGTGCCAGCAGCCGAACAGGGGCCGGTCAGCCCCAGCATTTT. It codes for CASSRTGAGQPQHF. The chain employs TRBV11-2 and TRBJ1-5; 7 bases agree with TRBD1. The germline V gene has CDR1 SGHAT and CDR2 FQNNGV. V dropped 5 bases and J dropped 6; count of bases not matched to a gene: 7. The CDR3 is 14 residues long.

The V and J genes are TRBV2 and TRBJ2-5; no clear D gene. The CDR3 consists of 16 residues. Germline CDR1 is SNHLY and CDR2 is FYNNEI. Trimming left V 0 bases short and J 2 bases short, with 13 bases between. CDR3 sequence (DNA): TGTGCCAGCAGTGAAGCGCCCGTTGAGTCTCAAGAGACCCAGTACTTC. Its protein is CASSEAPVESQETQYF.